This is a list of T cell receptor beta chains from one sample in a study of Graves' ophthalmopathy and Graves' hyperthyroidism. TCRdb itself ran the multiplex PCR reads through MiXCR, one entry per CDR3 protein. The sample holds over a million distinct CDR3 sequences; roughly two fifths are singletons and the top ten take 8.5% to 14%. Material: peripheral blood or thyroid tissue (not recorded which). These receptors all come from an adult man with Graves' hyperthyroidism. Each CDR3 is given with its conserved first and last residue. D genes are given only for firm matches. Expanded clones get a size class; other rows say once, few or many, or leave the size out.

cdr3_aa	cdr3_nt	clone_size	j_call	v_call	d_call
CSARERPLNTEAFF	TGCAGTGCTAGGGAAAGACCGCTGAACACTGAAGCTTTCTTT	many	TRBJ1-1	TRBV20-1	-
CASSLGQGRETQYF	TGTGCCAGCAGCCTGGGACAGGGAAGAGAGACCCAGTACTTC	many	TRBJ2-5	TRBV5-1	TRBD1
CASSSQPLYEQYF	TGTGCCAGCAGCTCCCAGCCGCTGTACGAGCAGTACTTC	many	TRBJ2-7	TRBV7-2	-
CASSSTSGIYEQYF	TGTGCCAGCAGTTCGACCAGCGGAATATACGAGCAGTACTTC	few	TRBJ2-7	TRBV6-1	-
CASSETNTVGTGYTF	TGTGCCAGCAGCGAAACTAACACGGTTGGAACGGGCTACACCTTC	many	TRBJ1-2	TRBV2	-
CASSGQITGEPEAFF	TGTGCCAGCAGTGGTCAGATAACAGGGGAGCCTGAAGCTTTCTTT	-	TRBJ1-1	TRBV2	TRBD1
CSVVGGQETQYF	TGCAGCGTTGTCGGGGGGCAAGAGACCCAGTACTTC	few	TRBJ2-5	TRBV29-1	TRBD2
CASSQFHGNTGELFF	TGTGCCAGCAGCCAATTTCATGGGAACACCGGGGAGCTGTTTTTT	-	TRBJ2-2	TRBV14	-
CSASGGPAYEQYF	TGCAGTGCCTCGGGAGGACCCGCCTACGAGCAGTACTTC	few	TRBJ2-7	TRBV20-1	TRBD2
CASSEGPKGTNEKLFF	TGCGCCAGCAGCGAGGGCCCAAAGGGGACTAATGAAAAACTGTTTTTT	-	TRBJ1-4	TRBV5-1	-
CSVELGYGETQYF	TGCAGCGTTGAACTGGGGTATGGAGAGACCCAGTACTTC	-	TRBJ2-5	TRBV29-1	-
CSARQGLNTEAFF	TGCAGCGCTAGACAGGGACTGAACACTGAAGCTTTCTTT	few	TRBJ1-1	TRBV29-1	TRBD1
CASSTGGRSEQYF	TGTGCCAGTAGTACCGGGGGCAGATCCGAGCAGTACTTC	many	TRBJ2-7	TRBV19	-